Reported below is one T cell receptor beta chain. V was clipped by 4 bases and J by 0 bases, with 10 bases between them. In germline, CDR1 is SGHRS, CDR2 YFSETQ. The CDR3 loop spans 15 amino acids. As processed by the authors: From reference gene primer amplification, estimates of nucleated cell counts were derived. The assay was immunoSEQ multiplex PCR, and TCRdb's table has in-frame clones only and misses some. V and J calls and clone size are copied from that table; D and trimming were computed from the DNA. Of over 300,000 clones listed, 90% are singletons. This specimen comes from a study of blood T cell repertoires in COVID-19. Whole-study context: The United States, Italy and Spain were the sources of the acute and convalescent COVID-19 samples. From T cells, B-cell-depleted T cells, or PBMCs came the material, which was cDNA or gDNA.

The sample comprised peripheral blood. The chain couples TRBV5-1 to TRBJ1-4; D gene unclear. The receptor's source is a man younger than 30 with active or convalescent COVID-19. The CDR3 here is CASSPGSSTNEKLFF. The CDR3, as DNA: TGCGCCAGCAGCCCGGGGAGCTCAACTAATGAAAAACTGTTTTTT.